This TCR beta chain stems from a study of T cells in Graves' hyperthyroidism and ophthalmopathy (dated by TCRdb to the late 2010s). Concerning the study at large: Peripheral blood was sampled at the time of initial diagnosis, prior to any treatment. TCR V-J signatures able to tell the groups apart were searched for in a discovery cohort of 95 to 100 patients, of whom more than 40 had Graves' ophthalmopathy and about 60 had stable Graves' hyperthyroidism. Prospective prediction of ophthalmopathy was tested in an independent validation cohort of fewer than 20 hyperthyroidism patients and 17 patients who later progressed to ophthalmopathy. For training and testing, the roughly 93 patients in the discovery cohort were randomly divided in a 7:3 ratio. In addition, the study compared T-cell repertoires in thyroid tissue and in blood from about 6 Graves' hyperthyroidism patients. Once sampling was done, hyperthyroidism patients were given methimazole at a starting dose of 30 mg daily, whereas ophthalmopathy patients were given high-dose intravenous methylprednisolone. The paper describes TCR Vbeta CDR3 sequencing of around 130 peripheral blood samples, made up of 43 ophthalmopathy patients, around 78 hyperthyroidism patients and 17 progressor patients. Study-level results and caveats: A model built on a 13 V-J signature distinguished ophthalmopathy from stable hyperthyroidism, reaching about 88% sensitivity and about 81% specificity in cross-validation and 80%/75% in testing. No statistical method was used to fix the sample size in advance, and group allocation was not hidden from the investigators. Most expanded thyroid clonotypes (frequency above 0.001) were also detected in blood, a finding suggesting that blood repertoires may reflect thyroid immune responses. In validation, the model predicted progression to ophthalmopathy with approximately 70% sensitivity and roughly 75% specificity, a median of around 6.6 months before onset.

The TCR beta CDR3 regions were amplified from the RNA transcripts. For the first round of RT-PCR on the TCR CDR3, the HTBI primer set was used together with the Qiagen OneStep RT-PCR kit. Libraries were constructed in a second round of multiplex PCR, after which size selection and purification were carried out. Sequencing of the libraries was done on an Illumina HiSeq2000 using paired-end 100 bp reads. Concerning the study's data processing: SOAPnuke was used to process the raw data, removing reads that contained adapters or uncalled bases, had a mean Phred below 15, or lacked an exact match to the constant primer or identifier. COPE v1.2.5 was used to merge the high-quality paired reads, and each unique nucleotide sequence was defined as a clonotype. MiTCR v1.1 was used to align clonotypes to the IMGT TRBV, TRBD and TRBJ reference segments. The analysis was restricted to V-J combinations with a frequency above 0.0001, which together covered around 99% of the repertoires. A TCS score was defined as the ratio of F50 (clonal expansion) to E x V (chaos), with BLOSUM62-based TCRdist applied between CDR3 peptides within each V-J. Welch's t-statistics and random forest reduced 450 to 600 V-J features to roughly 13, which were used in a naive Bayes classifier (R e1071). The similarity between thyroid and blood repertoires was quantified using the Morisita-Horn index. TCRdb's own reprocessing of the public reads used fastp at Q25 and MiXCR and kept productive beta chains. Entries that share a CDR3 protein sequence are merged under the most common genes and DNA. These V and J calls rely on TCRdb rather than the paper's analysis. The sample table contains fewer than 750,000 distinct CDR3 sequences; only one count was recorded for roughly 14% of them. Approximately 4.2% of the sample goes to the ten largest clones.

Inclusive of the bounding cysteine and phenylalanine, the CDR3 is 13 residues long. Only the CDR3 portion is preserved as DNA: 39 bases, with reading frame beginning at the first base. The germline V gene provides CDR1 SGHTA and CDR2 FQGTGA. V loses 1 base of germline sequence and J loses 3 bases, and the interval between the two ends is 6 bases. In the ophthalmopathy patients, disease was moderately to severely active, with a Clinical Activity Score of 3 or more, a NOSPECS grade of 4 or more, and a duration of less than 3 months. Patients with uncontrolled infections, other autoimmune diseases, pregnancy or lactation were excluded. Diagnoses were based on clinical symptoms, serum thyroxine and TRAb, thyroid ultrasound and orbital computed tomography. Ficoll-Paque density gradient centrifugation was used to isolate PBMCs from approximately 10 ml of fresh peripheral blood. Total RNA was extracted with Trizol reagent, and quality was checked on an Agilent 2100 Bioanalyzer.

This clonotype was observed a few times. What antigen it recognizes has not been identified. Per-nucleotide qualities are absent, and no much larger clonotype sits a single base away. Sequencing used blood. The source is a middle-aged woman with Graves' ophthalmopathy. The chain is encoded by TRBV7-3 joined to TRBJ2-5, with no D gene named confidently. The encoded CDR3 is CASSLRKEETQYF. Here is the DNA: TGTGCCAGCAGCTTAAGAAAGGAAGAGACCCAGTACTTC.